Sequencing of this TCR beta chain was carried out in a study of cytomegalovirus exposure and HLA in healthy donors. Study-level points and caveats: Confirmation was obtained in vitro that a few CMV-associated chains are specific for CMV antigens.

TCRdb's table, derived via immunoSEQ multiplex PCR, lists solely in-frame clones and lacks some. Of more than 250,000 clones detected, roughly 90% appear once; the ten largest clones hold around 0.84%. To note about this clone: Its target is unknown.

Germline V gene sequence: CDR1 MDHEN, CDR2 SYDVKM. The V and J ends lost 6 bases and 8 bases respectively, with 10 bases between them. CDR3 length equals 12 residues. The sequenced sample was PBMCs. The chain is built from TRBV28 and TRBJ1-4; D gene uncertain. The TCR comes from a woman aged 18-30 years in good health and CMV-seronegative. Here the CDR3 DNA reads TGTGCCAGCAGCGATGTGAGGGAAAAACTGTTTTTT. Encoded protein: CASSDVREKLFF.